This record looks at one TCR beta chain sequence and its context. Its target is unknown. These data are taken from a study of shared clonotypes between healthy human individuals. Study as a whole: Researchers drew samples from two women and three men aged 18 to 49.

Original methodology: Without quality scores, immunoSEQ junctional reads could not be filtered like full-length reads. TCRdb's copy holds only in-frame clones and misses some; the assay was immunoSEQ multiplex PCR. V and J calls plus clone size are reproduced from that table; the DNA served to infer D and trimming. The sample records about 650,000 clones, around 95% being singletons. General study points: The represented genetic and exposure-history diversity was limited by the small number of donors.

V shed 3 bases, J shed 5 bases, and the junction held 12 bases outside the gene matches. Looked up from germline, CDR1 is LNHDA and CDR2 is SQIVND (reference sequence). This CDR3 has 16 residues. CD45RO-negative, CCR7-selected cells formed the naive CD8 fraction, which excluded terminally differentiated effector memory CD45RA+ cells. The V and J genes are TRBV19 and TRBJ2-7; 8 nucleotides agree with TRBD2. The receptor's source is a woman between 25 and 40 years old in good health. The sequencing sample was made of naive CD8+ T cells sorted from blood. DNA of the CDR3: TGTGCCAGTAGTATGGCCCCGGGACTAGTCGGGGACGAGCAGTACTTC. It specifies CASSMAPGLVGDEQYF. Looking up the rest from reference TRBV19 and TRBJ2-7 gives the full variable domain: DGGITQSPKYLFRKEGQNVTLSCEQNLNHDAMYWYRQDPGQGLRLIYYSQIVNDFQKGDIAEGYSVSREKKESFPLTVTSAQKNPTAFYLCASSMAPGLVGDEQYFGPGTRLTVT.